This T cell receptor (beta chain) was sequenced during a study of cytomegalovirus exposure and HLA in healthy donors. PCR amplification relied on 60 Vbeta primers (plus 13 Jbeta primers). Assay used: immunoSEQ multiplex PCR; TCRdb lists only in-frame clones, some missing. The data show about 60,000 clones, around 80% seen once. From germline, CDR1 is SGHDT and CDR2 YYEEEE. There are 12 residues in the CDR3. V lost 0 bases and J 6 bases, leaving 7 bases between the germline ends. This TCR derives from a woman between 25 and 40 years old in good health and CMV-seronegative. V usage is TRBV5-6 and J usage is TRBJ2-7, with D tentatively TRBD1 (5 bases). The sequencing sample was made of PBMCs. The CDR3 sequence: CASSLAQGEQYF. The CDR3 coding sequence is TGTGCCAGCAGCTTGGCCCAGGGCGAGCAGTACTTC.